These T cell receptor beta chains were read from a single sample in a study of CD8+ T cells in alopecia areata. Profiling relied on immunoSEQ multiplex PCR, and the TCRdb table lists in-frame clones only, not all of them. The data show roughly 180,000 clones, roughly 59% seen once. This specimen consisted of CD4+ T cells sorted from blood, obtained at week 0. The receptors here all came from a human donor with alopecia areata. Both conserved end residues are part of each CDR3. The D gene is left open where the match is weak. Rows give clone size only sometimes, using once, few, many, or a class for an expanded clone.

.,.,TRBJ2-7,TRBV2,TGTGCCAGCGGAGTTGCCTACGAGCAGTACTTC,CASGVAYEQYF
.,few,TRBJ1-2,TRBV29-1,TGCAGCGTAAGTGGGGACTTCGGCTACACCTTC,CSVSGDFGYTF
TRBD2,.,TRBJ2-5,TRBV7-2,TGTGCCAGCAGCTTGGGGCTAGCGGGGGCACTCCAAGAGACCCAGTACTTC,CASSLGLAGALQETQYF
.,.,TRBJ2-3,TRBV11-2,TGTGCCAGCAGCCCATTCTGGACGGTCACTAGCACAGATACGCAGTATTTT,CASSPFWTVTSTDTQYF
.,.,TRBJ1-1,TRBV6-5,TGTGCCAGCAGTTCATTCGCGTGGGACACTGAAGCTTTCTTT,CASSSFAWDTEAFF
.,.,TRBJ2-7,TRBV7-2,TGTGCCAGCAGCCCTCAAGGCACAACCTACGAGCAGTACTTC,CASSPQGTTYEQYF
.,.,TRBJ1-2,TRBV25-1,TGTGCCAGCAGTACCGGGACGGTCTATGGCTACACCTTC,CASSTGTVYGYTF
.,.,TRBJ2-3,TRBV9,TGTGCCAGCAGCGTAGGACGGGGCTCGGATACGCAGTATTTT,CASSVGRGSDTQYF
.,.,TRBJ1-4,TRBV30,TGTGCCTGGAGTGTACGTGCCACAAAACTGTTTTTT,CAWSVRATKLFF
.,.,TRBJ2-7,TRBV7-2,TGTGCCAGCAGCTTAGAACCTGCCTACGAGCAGTACTTC,CASSLEPAYEQYF
.,.,TRBJ2-5,TRBV20-1,TGCAGTGCTATGGAGGAGACCCAGTACTTC,CSAMEETQYF
.,few,TRBJ1-2,TRBV15,TGTGCCACCAGCAGAGATAGGGATGGCTACACCTTC,CATSRDRDGYTF
TRBD1,.,TRBJ2-7,TRBV7-6,TGTGCCAGCAGCTCCGGACAGGCAGCCTACGAGCAGTACTTC,CASSSGQAAYEQYF
.,.,TRBJ1-6,TRBV9,TGTGCCAGCAGCCCTCATAACTCCTATAATTCACCCCTCCACTTT,CASSPHNSYNSPLHF
.,.,TRBJ2-1,TRBV7-3,TGTGCCAGCAGTGTTGCCCCGAGCTCCTACAATGAGCAGTTCTTC,CASSVAPSSYNEQFF
.,few,TRBJ2-3,TRBV20-1,TGCAGTGCTAGTAGGGATACGCAGTATTTT,CSASRDTQYF
TRBD2,.,TRBJ2-1,TRBV30,TGTGCCTGGAGTGTAAACGGGGGGAATGAGCAGTTCTTC,CAWSVNGGNEQFF
.,.,TRBJ2-7,TRBV18,TGTGCCAGCTCACCAATCCCGGGGACAACGTCCTACGAGCAGTACTTC,CASSPIPGTTSYEQYF
.,.,TRBJ1-6,TRBV7-9,TGTGCCAGCACCCGGACAGCAAGTAAAAATTCACCCCTCCACTTT,CASTRTASKNSPLHF
TRBD1,few,TRBJ2-2,TRBV12-5,TGTGCTAGTGGTTTGCAACAGGGGGCCGGGGAGCTGTTTTTT,CASGLQQGAGELFF
.,.,TRBJ2-6,TRBV29-1,TGCAGCGTCGGGGTCACCGACTCTGGGGCCAACGTCCTGACTTTC,CSVGVTDSGANVLTF
.,.,TRBJ1-2,TRBV29-1,TGCAGCGTAAACTTCTATGGCTACACCTTC,CSVNFYGYTF